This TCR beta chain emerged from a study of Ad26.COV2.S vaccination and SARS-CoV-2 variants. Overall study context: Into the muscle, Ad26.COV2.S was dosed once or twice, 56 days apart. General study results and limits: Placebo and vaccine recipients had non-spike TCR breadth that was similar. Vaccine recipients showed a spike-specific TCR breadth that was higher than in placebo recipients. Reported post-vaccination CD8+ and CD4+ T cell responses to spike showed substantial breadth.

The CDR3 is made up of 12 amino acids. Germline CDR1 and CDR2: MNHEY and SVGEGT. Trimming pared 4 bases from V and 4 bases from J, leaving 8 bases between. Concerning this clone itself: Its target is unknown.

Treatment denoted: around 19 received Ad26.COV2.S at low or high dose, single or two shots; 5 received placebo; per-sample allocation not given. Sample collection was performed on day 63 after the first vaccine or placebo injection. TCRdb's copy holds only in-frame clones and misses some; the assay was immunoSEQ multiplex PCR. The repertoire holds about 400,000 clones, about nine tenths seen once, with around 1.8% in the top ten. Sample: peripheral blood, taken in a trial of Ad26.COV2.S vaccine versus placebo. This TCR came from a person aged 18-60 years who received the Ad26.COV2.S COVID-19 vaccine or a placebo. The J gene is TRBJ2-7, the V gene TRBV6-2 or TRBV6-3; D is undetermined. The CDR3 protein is CASSFLVYEQYF. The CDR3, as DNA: TGTGCCAGCAGTTTCCTGGTATACGAGCAGTACTTC.